This is a list of T cell receptor beta chains from one sample in a study of blood T cell repertoires in COVID-19. Profiling relied on immunoSEQ multiplex PCR, and the TCRdb table lists in-frame clones only, not all of them. This repertoire shows a few hundred thousand clones, around 88% found once; its top ten account for 5.5% to 7%. The sample was peripheral blood. These receptors originate from a woman in her twenties or thirties who had recovered from COVID-19. Both conserved end residues are part of each CDR3. The D gene is left open where the match is weak.

TRBV9 . CASSVGGGLSNINYGYTF
TRBV6-2/TRBV6-3 . CASSYSRKGLYQETQYF
TRBV6-5 TRBD1 CASSPTGGANSPLHF
TRBV2 TRBD2 CASSEALAGAETQYF
TRBV4-3 TRBD1 CASSQMTGSNTEAFF
TRBV5-6 . CASSHVMGVGEKLFF
TRBV7-8 . CASSLGASLMNTEAFF
TRBV7-9 . CASSLGLGGAAQPQHF
TRBV2 . CASSEGGSGYGYTF
TRBV2 TRBD1 CASSELTGVNTEAFF
TRBV30 TRBD1 CAWSVGGRTEAFF
TRBV28 . CASSLTGHNSPLHF
TRBV4-2 . CASSRQAESSYNEQFF
TRBV7-3 TRBD2 CASSLSPLAGETQYF
TRBV19 TRBD2 CASSPGLAGVPGELFF
TRBV3-1/TRBV3-2 . CASSQEGGYEQYF
TRBV30 . CAWSVLGSGNTIYF
TRBV7-9 TRBD1 CASSLAGQGGYSPLHF
TRBV10-3 TRBD1 CAISESDRGTEAFF
TRBV5-1 . CASSLLLGGYEQFF
TRBV5-1 . CASRQGGEGETQYF
TRBV5-1 TRBD1 CASSAVPGQGTSYEQYF
TRBV5-1 TRBD2 CASSLSGGLPHF
TRBV15 TRBD1 CATSSHRGEEKLFF
TRBV10-3 TRBD1 CAISEGQGHYEQYF
TRBV19 TRBD1 CASSGTGATDTQYF
TRBV5-1 . CASSFRDLSSYNEQFF
TRBV15 . CATSRDRRTTNYGYTF
TRBV6-1 . CASSEKVRGSATNEKLFF
TRBV5-6 . CASSLRESKETQYF
TRBV6-5 TRBD1 CATRGQGALSEQYF
TRBV29-1 . CSVGTAPSTF
TRBV15 . CATSSLGQSSSYNSPLHF
TRBV28 . CASIRQGNSPLHF
TRBV28 . CASSPPPLASPLHF
TRBV19 . CASSIVARNTEAFF
TRBV28 . CASSPPADTIYF
TRBV2 TRBD2 CASTTGAGGLETQYF
TRBV4-1 . CASSQVGQLEAFF
TRBV14 . CASSWDTAGGELFF
TRBV9 . CASNRGGQETQYF
TRBV4-2 . CASSQEVQGYNSPLHF
TRBV5-4 . CASSSNSFSYEQYF
TRBV11-3 TRBD2 CASSLGGDSGGTDTQYF
TRBV30 . CAWSVDRNTEAFF
TRBV2 TRBD2 CASRPRLAGAITGELFF
TRBV15 TRBD1 CATSTGQGDADTQYF
TRBV11-2 . CASSSLRTAGTINYGYTF